What follows are 19 T cell receptor beta chains derived from one specimen sequenced in a study of shared clonotypes between healthy human individuals. Libraries were prepared by immunoSEQ multiplex PCR; TCRdb keeps only in-frame clonotypes and omits some of them. The sample lists some 2,000,000 clones, roughly 95% seen once, with roughly 0.13% in the top ten. The sequenced sample consisted of naive CD4+ T cells sorted from blood. The subset: CD45RA+ positively selected. Receptor source: a young man in good health.

This chain uses TRBV2 with TRBJ2-7, with TRBD2 matching 7 bases. CDR3 length equals 13 residues. Germline-derived CDR1 and CDR2 are SNHLY and FYNNEI. The ends lost 6 bases at V and 4 bases at J; junction bases unmatched: 6. The CDR3 region has the DNA TGTGCCAGCAGCCGGGCCGGGGGGTACGAGCAGTACTTC. Its translation: CASSRAGGYEQYF.

Points on this clone: Other DNA sequences in this specimen translate into the identical CDR3. V is TRBV18 and J is TRBJ2-3; D is ambiguous. Germline CDR1 KGHSH, CDR2 LQKENI. Trimming cost V 2 bases and J 0 bases, with 9 bases left between them. The CDR3 runs to 15 residues. The CDR3 loop is CASSPFEGSTDTQYF. The CDR3 DNA follows: TGTGCCAGCTCACCATTTGAAGGCAGCACAGATACGCAGTATTTT.

This chain connects TRBV28 to TRBJ1-5; D possibly corresponds to TRBD1 (5 bases). CDR1 is MDHEN, CDR2 SYDVKM, per germline. Trimming left V 3 bases short and J 1 base short, with 7 bases between. The CDR3 covers 14 residues. This chain's CDR3 is CASSFQGSNQPQHF. The CDR3 coding sequence is TGTGCCAGCAGTTTTCAGGGCAGCAATCAGCCCCAGCATTTT.

The V and J genes are TRBV7-2 and TRBJ1-1; D is unclear. The CDR3 sequence is 15 residues long. With 3 bases removed from V and 7 bases from J, the gap between germline ends came to 18 bases. Germline V CDR1 and CDR2: SGHTA, FQGNSA. The CDR3 reads CASSLGPHSPDEAFF. Here the CDR3 DNA reads TGTGCCAGCAGCTTGGGCCCCCATAGCCCGGATGAAGCTTTCTTT.

V gene TRBV2 combines with J gene TRBJ1-3, with D uncertain. The V end lost 5 bases, the J end lost 1 base, and 6 bases lay between the germline ends. There are 13 residues in the CDR3. Germline V gene lookup returns CDR1 SNHLY and CDR2 FYNNEI. For the CDR3, the DNA is TGTGCCAGCAGTCGGAGGTCTGGAAACACCATATATTTT. Its protein product is CASSRRSGNTIYF.

This clone has only one observation. The rearrangement links TRBV5-4 to TRBJ1-1; 10 nucleotides match TRBD1. Germline V gene data show CDR1 as SGHNT and CDR2 as YYREEE (reference sequence). After removal of 4 bases from V and 11 bases from J, the junction contained 11 bases not matched to a gene. The CDR3 consists of 14 residues. The DNA of the CDR3 is TGTGCCAGCAGCGCGACAGGGGGCACCTGGGCCGCTTTCTTT. This translates into CASSATGGTWAAFF.

This chain links TRBV5-4 with TRBJ2-7; 8 positions match TRBD2. Germline CDR1 reads SGHNT; CDR2 reads YYREEE (reference sequence). J gave up 2 bases and V 5 bases, and 6 bases lay outside the gene matches. The CDR3 is 14 residues long. The CDR3 DNA is TGTGCCAGCAGACCCTTCGGGGGGGCCTACGAGCAGTACTTC. As protein: CASRPFGGAYEQYF.

This clone was detected only once. The chain has TRBV5-1 and TRBJ2-7; 16 bases align to TRBD2. The ends lost 0 bases at V and 2 bases at J; junction bases unmatched: 5. This CDR3 comprises 18 residues. Germline V gene sequence: CDR1 SGHRS, CDR2 YFSETQ. The CDR3 bases are TGCGCCAGCAGCTTGGCCGGGACTAGCGGGGGGGCCGCCTACGAGCAGTACTTC. Translation gives CASSLAGTSGGAAYEQYF.

V usage is TRBV29-1 and J usage is TRBJ1-1; D unresolved. With 8 bases removed from V and 4 bases from J, the gap between germline ends came to 11 bases. CDR1 and CDR2 (germline): SQVTM, ANQGSEA. The CDR3 is 11 amino acids. As DNA, the CDR3 is TGCAGCCCGTGGGGAGGCACTGAAGCTTTCTTT. It encodes CSPWGGTEAFF.

The V and J genes are TRBV29-1 and TRBJ1-3, with a tentative D call TRBD1 (5 bases). The CDR3 is 14 amino acids. Per germline, CDR1 SQVTM and CDR2 ANQGSEA. The germline V and J ends were trimmed by 5 bases and 3 bases, with 14 bases remaining between them. This CDR3 is CSVWDPQRGNTIYF. The CDR3 DNA reads as TGCAGCGTTTGGGACCCACAGCGTGGAAACACCATATATTTT.

As concerns this clone: Other DNA sequences within the sample encode an identical CDR3. V is TRBV6-5 and J is TRBJ1-5; possible D gene TRBD1, 5 bases. The CDR3 length is 13 residues. Trimming took 6 bases from V and 7 from J, leaving 13 bases between them. Germline CDR1 is MNHEY and CDR2 is SVGAGI. The CDR3 DNA is TGTGCCAGCAGCCGAGGCCCAGGGCAGCCCCAGCATTTT. Its protein product is CASSRGPGQPQHF.

This chain uses TRBV18 with TRBJ2-3; no reliable D call. Germline CDR1 is KGHSH and CDR2 is LQKENI. CDR3 length: 14 residues. Trimming removed 2 bases at V and 4 bases at J, with 10 bases between. CDR3 region: CASSPGAQSDTQYF. The CDR3 DNA follows: TGTGCCAGCTCACCAGGTGCCCAGTCAGATACGCAGTATTTT.

V gene TRBV7-8 combines with J gene TRBJ1-4; TRBD1 aligns across 9 bases. From germline, CDR1 is SGHVS and CDR2 FQNEAQ. V was clipped by 4 bases and J by 12 bases; unmatched bases: 9. This CDR3 is 14 amino acids long. The CDR3 nucleotides are TGTGCCAGCAGCTCCCGGGACAGGGAGGCGGAACTGTTTTTT. The encoded protein is CASSSRDREAELFF.

The rearrangement links TRBV6-1 to TRBJ1-6; 8 nucleotides match TRBD1. Germline V lookup: CDR1 MNHNS, CDR2 SASEGT. V lost 6 bases, J lost 9 bases, and 7 bases stayed unmatched. This CDR3 contains 14 residues. The chain's CDR3 is CASSLGQGSSPLHF. The CDR3 DNA is TGTGCCAGCAGCCTAGGACAGGGCTCTTCACCCCTCCACTTT.

The chain recombines TRBV7-8 with TRBJ1-5; D unclear. The CDR3 length is 14 residues. Trimming took off 6 bases at V and 3 bases at J, with 12 bases between the two ends. From germline, CDR1 is SGHVS and CDR2 FQNEAQ. CDR3 DNA: TGTGCCAGCAGAACGGGGAACGTCAATCAGCCCCAGCATTTT. Encoded protein: CASRTGNVNQPQHF.

The gene calls are TRBV30 and TRBJ2-5, with a possible D match to TRBD2 (6 bases). The germline V and J ends were trimmed by 1 base and 5 bases, with 11 bases remaining between them. This CDR3 spans 13 amino acids. Looked up from germline, CDR1 is GTSNPN and CDR2 is SVGIG (reference sequence). The CDR3 DNA is TGTGCCTGGAGTGCACTAGCCAGGGAGACCCAGTACTTC. Its protein is CAWSALARETQYF.

This chain connects TRBV7-3 to TRBJ2-2, with 7 nucleotides matching TRBD1. The CDR3 is made up of 16 amino acids. The germline gives CDR1 SGHTA, CDR2 FQGTGA. V shed 5 bases and J 0 bases; nucleotides not matched to a gene: 6. DNA of the CDR3: TGTGCCAGCAGCAGGGACAGTTTCACGAACACCGGGGAGCTGTTTTTT. Its translation: CASSRDSFTNTGELFF. Full variable domain (missing parts from reference TRBV7-3 and TRBJ2-2): GAGVSQTPSNKVTEKGKYVELRCDPISGHTALYWYRQSLGQGPEFLIYFQGTGAADDSGLPNDRFFAVRPEGSVSTLKIQRTERGDSAVYLCASSRDSFTNTGELFFGEGSRLTVL.

This chain links TRBV28 with TRBJ1-2, with D hard to call. Between the trimmed V and J ends, which lost 4 bases and 4 bases, there was a span of 10 bases. The germline gives CDR1 MDHEN, CDR2 SYDVKM. There are 13 residues in the CDR3. The CDR3 DNA reads as TGTGCCAGCAGTTCCCCGCGGTTCTATGGCTACACCTTC. Translating it yields CASSSPRFYGYTF.

The chain uses TRBV11-2 and TRBJ1-2, with D perhaps TRBD1 (5 bases). V lost 3 bases, J lost 4 bases, and 12 bases lay in between. Germline V gene lookup returns CDR1 SGHAT and CDR2 FQNNGV. The CDR3 has 14 residues. This CDR3 is CASSFGGMGYGYTF. CDR3 bases: TGTGCCAGCAGCTTTGGGGGAATGGGCTATGGCTACACCTTC. Drawing the rest from reference TRBV11-2 and TRBJ1-2, the complete variable domain is EAGVAQSPRYKIIEKRQSVAFWCNPISGHATLYWYQQILGQGPKLLIQFQNNGVVDDSQLPKDRFSAERLKGVDSTLKIQPAKLEDSAVYLCASSFGGMGYGYTFGSGTRLTVV.